One sample yielded the 27 T cell receptor beta chains listed below, sequenced in a study of blood T cell repertoires in COVID-19. The method was immunoSEQ multiplex PCR; TCRdb's version includes in-frame clones alone and lacks a portion of them. The data hold fewer than 200,000 clones, with 82% observed a single time. The sequenced sample was PBMCs or T cells enriched from blood (not recorded which). Source of these receptors: a woman in her sixties with acute COVID-19.

The chain employs TRBV4-2 and TRBJ2-6; 7 nucleotides match TRBD1. The CDR3 covers 15 residues. The germline V gene encodes CDR1 LGHNA and CDR2 YNFKEQ. The V segment lost 0 bases and the J segment 8 bases; nucleotides outside the gene matches: 4. The CDR3 loop is CASSQERGQSNVLTF. CDR3 in DNA: TGTGCCAGCAGCCAAGAGAGGGGGCAGTCCAACGTCCTGACTTTC.

The chain links TRBV3-1 (or the pseudogene TRBV3-2) to TRBJ1-1; D is unresolved. CDR1 and CDR2 from the germline V gene are LGHDT and YNNKEL (reference sequence). Trimming took off 9 bases at V and 0 bases at J, with 11 bases between the two ends. The CDR3 extends over 13 amino acids. The CDR3 is CASSGLMNTEAFF. CDR3 sequence (DNA): TGTGCCAGTTCCGGACTCATGAACACTGAAGCTTTCTTT.

The CDR3 DNA reads as TGTGCCAGCAGGAACACAGGGGGCAGGTCGGAAGCTTTCTTT. Amino acids: CASRNTGGRSEAFF. The chain combines TRBV7-2 with TRBJ1-1, with 9 bases fitting TRBD1. Trimming removed 6 bases from V and 8 bases from J; junction bases left unmatched: 10. CDR1 is SGHTA and CDR2 is FQGNSA in the germline V gene. The CDR3 length is 14 residues.

This clone occurred a few times. The chain employs TRBV9 and TRBJ2-3; 8 nucleotides agree with TRBD1. Germline-derived CDR1 and CDR2 are SGDLS and YYNGEE. This CDR3 spans 22 amino acids. V lost 0 bases and J lost 8; bases outside the gene matches: 29. The CDR3 DNA follows: TGTGCCAGCAGCGTAGGGTTTGGTGACTTAGGACAGGGTGTTTCGGCCTCGGGTACGCAGTATTTT. Amino acid sequence: CASSVGFGDLGQGVSASGTQYF.

The chain combines TRBV19 with TRBJ2-3, with 7 bases lining up with TRBD2. Trimming removed 7 bases from V and 1 base from J; junction bases left unmatched: 2. The V gene's germline CDR1 is LNHDA and CDR2 SQIVND (reference sequence). This CDR3 has 13 residues. DNA of the CDR3: TGTGCCAGTAAGCGGGACCGCACAGATACGCAGTATTTT. Translated, it gives CASKRDRTDTQYF.

The chain links TRBV4-3 to TRBJ1-2, with D perhaps matching TRBD1 (5 bases). Germline loops: CDR1 LGHNA, CDR2 YSLEER. The V gene lost 1 base and the J gene lost 5 bases, with 14 bases spanning the gap. The CDR3 runs to 15 residues. CDR3 region: CASSQVLMGGYGYTF. The CDR3 DNA reads TGCGCCAGCAGCCAAGTCTTAATGGGGGGGTATGGCTACACCTTC.

V and J are TRBV4-2 and TRBJ2-2, with a tentative D call TRBD1 (5 bases). Germline V CDR1 and CDR2: LGHNA, YNFKEQ. The CDR3 runs to 19 residues. V was trimmed by 0 bases and J by 1 base, leaving 18 bases between them. The CDR3 here is CASSQDLAGWQGNTGELFF. The CDR3 DNA reads TGTGCCAGCAGCCAAGATCTTGCTGGATGGCAGGGGAACACCGGGGAGCTGTTTTTT.

V gene TRBV29-1 combines with J gene TRBJ1-2, with TRBD1 matching 7 bases. V was clipped by 8 bases and J by 7 bases; unmatched bases: 19. Germline CDR1 is SQVTM and CDR2 is ANQGSEA. The CDR3 has 15 residues. DNA of the CDR3: TGCAGCATGGGCAGTCTATTAGGGGGCCAAGTTGGCTACACCTTC. The encoded protein is CSMGSLLGGQVGYTF.

CDR3 loop: CASSRPRTRSYNEQFF. In DNA form, the CDR3 reads TGTGCCAGCAGCCGACCCCGGACTAGGTCCTACAATGAGCAGTTCTTC. V and J are TRBV14 and TRBJ2-1, with 7 bases identical to TRBD2. The CDR3 is 16 residues long. From germline, CDR1 is SGHDN and CDR2 FVKESK. Trimming at V came to 4 bases and at J to 1 base, leaving 7 bases not matched to a gene.

The chain employs TRBV12-3 or TRBV12-4 and TRBJ2-3; weak D call: TRBD2 (5 bases). V was shortened by 3 bases and J by 4 bases, with 8 bases between the two germline ends. The CDR3 sequence is 13 residues long. In DNA, the CDR3 is TGTGCCAGCAGTTTGGGGAGCCCAGATACGCAGTATTTT. It specifies CASSLGSPDTQYF.

CDR3 bases: TGTGCCAGCAGCTTAGGTCTCGTTCCAGATACGCAGTATTTT. The encoded protein is CASSLGLVPDTQYF. J is TRBJ2-3 and V is TRBV11-2; no definite D call. The CDR3 is 14 amino acids. The V end lost 1 base, the J end lost 4 bases, and 9 bases lay between the germline ends. Per germline, CDR1 SGHAT and CDR2 FQNNGV.

The CDR3 sequence: CAWSGQLGSSPLHF. CDR3 coding DNA: TGTGCCTGGAGTGGTCAACTAGGGTCCTCACCCCTCCACTTT. The J gene is TRBJ1-6, the V gene TRBV30; no firm D call. The ends were cut back, 1 base at V and 10 bases at J, with 14 bases in the middle. Germline lookup yields CDR1 GTSNPN and CDR2 SVGIG (reference sequence). This CDR3 has 14 residues.

The chain links TRBV30 to TRBJ1-3, with D possibly matching TRBD1 (6 bases). Germline values: CDR1 GTSNPN, CDR2 SVGIG (reference sequence). V shed 5 bases and J shed 0 bases, with 11 bases lying between them. This CDR3 contains 14 residues. The CDR3 nucleotides are TGTGCCTGGTTGAGGGACACCTCTGGAAACACCATATATTTT. Translation gives CAWLRDTSGNTIYF.

The chain uses TRBV7-9 and TRBJ2-7; D possibly corresponds to TRBD1 (5 bases). Per germline, CDR1 SEHNR and CDR2 FQNEAQ (reference sequence). The CDR3 sequence is 14 residues long. V was clipped by 5 bases and J by 2 bases, with 13 bases between them. The CDR3 region is CASSQTQGPYEQYV. As DNA, the CDR3 is TGTGCCAGCAGCCAAACGCAGGGCCCCTACGAGCAGTACGTC.

The V gene is TRBV28, the J gene TRBJ1-3, with no clear D. Between the trimmed V and J ends, which lost 7 bases and 2 bases, there was a span of 6 bases. The CDR3 has 12 amino acids. Germline CDR1 and CDR2: MDHEN and SYDVKM. The CDR3 region is CASMRPGNTIYF. The CDR3 nucleotides are TGTGCCAGCATGAGGCCTGGAAACACCATATATTTT.

The chain employs TRBV24-1 and TRBJ2-3, with TRBD2 matching over 11 bases. Trimming cost V 6 bases and J 2 bases; bases outside gene matches: 9. CDR3 length: 17 amino acids. CDR1 and CDR2 (germline): KGHDR, SFDVKD. CDR3 DNA: TGTGCCACCAGTACACTAGCGGGAGAGCCTTACACAGATACGCAGTATTTT. Translating it yields CATSTLAGEPYTDTQYF.

V gene TRBV5-1 combines with J gene TRBJ2-5; TRBD1 is a possible D gene (6 bases). The length of the CDR3 is 14 residues. V lost 0 bases to trimming and J lost 5 bases, with 11 bases between them. Looked up from germline, CDR1 is SGHRS and CDR2 is YFSETQ. CDR3 residues: CASSLGPGEETQYF. The CDR3 DNA follows: TGCGCCAGCAGCTTGGGACCAGGGGAGGAGACCCAGTACTTC.

The V and J genes are TRBV10-1 and TRBJ1-5; TRBD1 might be the D (6 bases). The CDR3 is 13 amino acids. Per the germline V gene, CDR1 is WNHNN and CDR2 is SYGVQD (reference sequence). V was pared by 8 bases and J by 4 bases, with 12 bases between. CDR3 sequence (DNA): TGCGCCAGCGCCAATACAGGGAATCAGCCCCAGCATTTT. It encodes CASANTGNQPQHF.

CDR3 region: CASSLTGGGHNTEAFF. The CDR3, as DNA: TGCGCCAGCAGCCTTACAGGGGGCGGACACAACACTGAAGCTTTCTTT. This chain links TRBV5-1 with TRBJ1-1; 9 nucleotides line up with TRBD1. J lost 2 bases, V lost 4 bases, and 9 bases had no gene match. The CDR3 spans 16 residues. Germline-derived CDR1 and CDR2 are SGHRS and YFSETQ.

This chain connects TRBV6-5 to TRBJ1-1; the match to TRBD1 covers 10 bases. The ends lost 7 bases at V and 4 bases at J; junction bases unmatched: 6. Germline assignment: CDR1 MNHEY and CDR2 SVGAGI. This CDR3 comprises 14 residues. CDR3 coding DNA: TGTGCCAGCATAGGGACAGGGGAGGGCACTGAAGCTTTCTTT. Protein product: CASIGTGEGTEAFF.

The chain is built from TRBV24-1 and TRBJ1-2, with TRBD1 matching over 9 bases. Germline V CDR1 and CDR2: KGHDR, SFDVKD. The V and J ends lost 3 bases and 2 bases, in that order; junction bases with no gene match: 3. The CDR3 spans 15 residues. CDR3 amino acids: CATSDPTGGNYGYTF. CDR3 nucleotide sequence: TGTGCCACCAGTGATCCTACAGGGGGCAACTATGGCTACACCTTC.

The chain employs TRBV7-2 and TRBJ1-1, with unresolved D. The length of the CDR3 is 14 residues. Trimming left V 5 bases short and J 11 bases short, with 21 bases between. CDR1 and CDR2 from the germline V gene are SGHTA and FQGNSA. CDR3 region: CASSPGRGALWAFF. DNA for the CDR3: TGTGCCAGCAGCCCCGGTCGAGGAGCCCTTTGGGCTTTCTTT.

The rearrangement links TRBV4-3 to TRBJ2-2; D is possibly TRBD2 (5 bases). Trimming pared 1 base from V and 3 bases from J, leaving 15 bases between. Germline V gene lookup returns CDR1 LGHNA and CDR2 YSLEER. The CDR3 has 17 residues. Here the CDR3 reads CASSQGSLSGYTGELFF. The CDR3 DNA follows: TGCGCCAGCAGCCAAGGGTCACTAAGCGGTTACACCGGGGAGCTGTTTTTT.

This chain links TRBV2 with TRBJ1-3; a possible D gene is TRBD1 (6 bases). The CDR3 loop spans 13 amino acids. Germline V gene lookup returns CDR1 SNHLY and CDR2 FYNNEI. V lost 2 bases and J lost 9, with 11 bases in between. CDR3 DNA: TGTGCCAGCAGTGAATCGCAGGGGTTCACCATATATTTT. It yields the protein CASSESQGFTIYF. Full variable domain (rest looked up from reference TRBV2 and TRBJ1-3): EPEVTQTPSHQVTQMGQEVILRCVPISNHLYFYWYRQILGQKVEFLVSFYNNEISEKSEIFDDQFSVERPDGSNFTLKIRSTKLEDSAMYFCASSESQGFTIYFGEGSWLTVV.

The CDR3 coding sequence is TGCGCCAGCAGCCAAGATGTTAACATCCGCAATCAGCCCCAGCATTTT. It codes for CASSQDVNIRNQPQHF. This chain uses TRBV4-3 with TRBJ1-5, with D uncertain. Germline CDR1 reads LGHNA; CDR2 reads YSLEER. The CDR3 spans 16 residues. V was trimmed by 0 bases and J by 2 bases, leaving 11 bases between them.

CDR3: CASSVDGRETDTQYF. As DNA, the CDR3 is TGTGCCAGCAGCGTAGACGGGAGGGAAACAGATACGCAGTATTTT. V usage is TRBV9 and J usage is TRBJ2-3; TRBD2 matches 8 bases. This CDR3 region has 15 residues. V lost 0 bases, J lost 3 bases, and 3 bases stayed unmatched. CDR1 is SGDLS, CDR2 YYNGEE, per germline.

This clone was observed a handful of times. The J gene is TRBJ1-2, the V gene TRBV4-3, with D possibly matching TRBD1 (5 bases). Germline V gives CDR1 LGHNA, CDR2 YSLEER. V shed 1 base and J shed 4 bases, with 10 bases lying between them. This CDR3 has 14 residues. The CDR3 DNA sequence: TGCGCCAGCAGCCAAGGGCAGGGAAGCTATGGCTACACCTTC. It encodes CASSQGQGSYGYTF.